This is a list of T cell receptor beta chains from one sample in a study of cytomegalovirus exposure and HLA in healthy donors. Some clones are missing from TCRdb's copy, which holds only in-frame ones; the method was immunoSEQ multiplex PCR. The sample lists more than 110,000 clones, roughly 90% occurring once. The sequenced sample consisted of PBMCs. All receptors derive from a man between 18 and 29 years old in good health and CMV-seronegative. CDR3s include the opening cysteine and the closing phenylalanine or tryptophan. The D gene is left open where the match is weak. For some rows the clone size is stated as once, few or many, or as a class when expanded; others skip it.

d_call j_call clone_size v_call cdr3_aa cdr3_nt
TRBD2 TRBJ2-5 - TRBV9 CASSVESGGPVGTQYF TGTGCCAGCAGCGTAGAGTCGGGGGGGCCCGTCGGGACCCAGTACTTC
- TRBJ2-3 once TRBV18 CASSPMTGRTDTQYF TGTGCCAGCTCACCAATGACAGGCCGCACAGATACGCAGTATTTT
- TRBJ1-1 - TRBV2 CASSMQGFAEAFF TGTGCCAGCAGTATGCAGGGATTCGCTGAAGCTTTCTTT
- TRBJ2-2 - TRBV29-1 CSAGHWDTGELFF TGCAGCGCGGGACATTGGGACACCGGGGAGCTGTTTTTT
TRBD1 TRBJ2-7 - TRBV2 CASKRDRGSDEQYF TGTGCCAGCAAGAGGGACAGGGGCTCGGACGAGCAGTACTTC
- TRBJ1-1 once TRBV6-5 CASTPPGGKTEAFF TGTGCCAGCACCCCGCCGGGGGGAAAGACTGAAGCTTTCTTT
- TRBJ1-2 - TRBV25-1 CASSETGSYGYTF TGTGCCAGCAGTGAAACAGGGAGCTATGGCTACACCTTC
- TRBJ2-6 - TRBV6-5 CALSPGANVLTF TGTGCTCTGTCCCCTGGGGCCAACGTCCTGACTTTC
- TRBJ1-1 - TRBV29-1 CSVEAVRGENTEAFF TGCAGCGTTGAAGCGGTAAGGGGTGAAAACACTGAAGCTTTCTTT
- TRBJ2-7 - TRBV28 CASSPGTYEQYF TGTGCCAGCAGTCCCGGTACCTACGAGCAGTACTTC
- TRBJ1-5 - TRBV10-1 CASMEGGGQPQHF TGCGCCAGCATGGAGGGAGGAGGGCAGCCCCAGCATTTT
TRBD1 TRBJ2-7 few TRBV2 CASSEGQGSYEQYF TGTGCCAGCAGTGAGGGACAGGGATCCTACGAGCAGTACTTC
- TRBJ2-7 - TRBV7-2 CASSLAGASSYEQYF TGTGCCAGCAGCTTAGCAGGGGCCAGCTCCTACGAGCAGTACTTC
TRBD1 TRBJ2-7 - TRBV5-6 CASTGTGMFEQYF TGTGCCAGCACCGGGACAGGGATGTTCGAGCAGTACTTC
TRBD2 TRBJ2-7 - TRBV6-1 CASIRAGGLNEQYF TGTGCCAGCATAAGAGCGGGGGGGCTAAACGAGCAGTACTTC
- TRBJ2-1 once TRBV6-1 CASRGPYNEQFF TGTGCCAGCAGGGGGCCTTACAATGAGCAGTTCTTC
TRBD1 TRBJ2-1 - TRBV5-1 CASSPDRYNEQFF TGCGCCAGCAGCCCGGACAGGTACAATGAGCAGTTCTTC
TRBD1 TRBJ2-7 - TRBV7-8 CASSVRTGVHSEQYF TGTGCCAGCAGCGTTAGGACAGGTGTACATTCCGAGCAGTACTTC
- TRBJ1-5 - TRBV4-1 CASSQVGQPQHF TGCGCCAGCAGCCAAGTCGGGCAGCCCCAGCATTTT
- TRBJ2-7 - TRBV6-1 CASIRVKEQYF TGTGCCAGCATCAGGGTCAAAGAGCAGTACTTC
TRBD2 TRBJ2-2 - TRBV18 CASSPSAGGPVTGELFF TGTGCCAGCTCACCTTCGGCGGGAGGGCCGGTCACCGGGGAGCTGTTTTTT
- TRBJ2-7 - TRBV6-5 CASSYLGGEQYF TGTGCCAGCAGTTACTTAGGGGGCGAGCAGTACTTC
TRBD1 TRBJ1-2 - TRBV7-9 CASSLGGQGLIYGYTF TGTGCCAGCAGCCTAGGGGGACAGGGGTTGATCTATGGCTACACCTTC
- TRBJ1-1 - TRBV12-2 CASRPGDPSEAFF TGTGCAAGTCGCCCAGGTGACCCCAGCGAAGCTTTCTTT
- TRBJ2-7 - TRBV27 CASRGSGLFYEQYF TGTGCCAGCAGGGGGAGCGGACTCTTCTACGAGCAGTACTTC
- TRBJ1-3 once TRBV9 CASSPHTTGSGNTIYF TGTGCCAGCAGCCCCCACACTACTGGCTCTGGAAACACCATATATTTT
TRBD2 TRBJ2-1 - TRBV27 CASRSSGSNEQFF TGTGCCAGCAGGAGTAGCGGGAGCAATGAGCAGTTCTTC
- TRBJ2-1 once TRBV27 CASSLSTAFDEQFF TGTGCCAGCAGTTTGTCGACAGCCTTTGATGAGCAGTTCTTC
TRBD1 TRBJ1-3 - TRBV10-3 CAITLDRDENTIYF TGTGCCATCACCCTGGACAGGGACGAAAACACCATATATTTT
TRBD1 TRBJ1-2 - TRBV7-2 CASSLGAGGGYGYTF TGTGCCAGCAGCTTAGGGGCAGGGGGTGGCTATGGCTACACCTTC
TRBD1 TRBJ2-5 - TRBV19 CASSIHRGNPQETQYF TGTGCCAGTAGTATACACAGGGGAAACCCCCAAGAGACCCAGTACTTC
- TRBJ2-7 - TRBV28 CASTTRGLSYEQYF TGTGCCAGCACCACAAGGGGCCTCTCCTACGAGCAGTACTTC
TRBD1 TRBJ1-4 - TRBV28 CASWTGPPTNEKLFF TGTGCCAGTTGGACAGGACCTCCAACTAATGAAAAACTGTTTTTT